This T cell receptor (beta chain) was recovered during a study of T cells in Graves' hyperthyroidism and ophthalmopathy. Patients between 18 and 65 years old had hyperthyroidism, newly diagnosed and lasting under 2 months. Germline V gene data show CDR1 as MDHEN and CDR2 as SYDVKM. Germline trimming cut 6 bases from V and 4 bases from J; bases unmatched to any gene: 3. This CDR3 has 13 amino acids. RNA transcripts served as the template for amplifying TCR beta CDR3 regions. Using the HTBI primer set, a first-round RT-PCR was run on the TCR CDR3. From the multiplex PCR reads, TCRdb called clonotypes with MiXCR, one entry per CDR3 protein. The repertoire includes 550,000 to 850,000 distinct CDR3 sequences, roughly a sixth of them detected once, and roughly a sixth sits in the top ten.

Sequences were obtained from blood. This chain connects TRBV28 to TRBJ1-5, with 7 nucleotides matching TRBD1. This sequence was found in a woman aged 50 to 60 with Graves' hyperthyroidism that later progressed to Graves' ophthalmopathy. CDR3 nucleotide sequence: TGTGCCAGCAGAGAGACAGGGAATCAGCCCCAGCATTTT. Translation: CASRETGNQPQHF.